This note documents a single T cell receptor (beta chain) sequence. The data stem from a study of blood T cell repertoires in COVID-19. Study information: Spain, Italy and the United States supplied samples that represented acute and convalescent COVID-19. PBMCs, B-cell-depleted T cells, or T cells were the source of the cDNA or gDNA that made up the material.

The Seattle patients joined while their infection was active and were tracked longitudinally afterward. Per the original methods: Reference gene primer amplification in the assay estimated nucleated cell counts. Profiling relied on immunoSEQ multiplex PCR, and the TCRdb table lists in-frame clones only, not all of them. The DNA was the basis for D and trimming; V, J and clone size are from that table. The sample contains about 390,000 clones, about 90% of which appear only once. The CDR3 is 14 residues long. V shed 1 base and J shed 6 bases, with 12 bases lying between them. Per germline, CDR1 SGHTA and CDR2 FQGTGA.

The chain uses TRBV7-3 and TRBJ1-1; D is ambiguous. Sequenced input: peripheral blood. The clonotype comes from a woman aged 55-69 years with COVID-19, enrolled during active disease. Here the CDR3 DNA reads TGTGCCAGCAGCTTAATCCCAGGAGGGTCTGAAGCTTTCTTT. It specifies CASSLIPGGSEAFF.